These T cell receptor beta chains were read from a single sample in a study of T cell repertoires in cytomegalovirus infection. Antigens for these TCRs are unknown. TCRdb re-analysed the reads in MiXCR, keeping a single row per CDR3 protein. The sample lists approximately 260,000 distinct CDR3 sequences; less than 25% were seen once. Sample: cultured PBMCs, taken from culture after CMV antigen stimulation. All receptors come from a human donor in good health (CMV status not recorded). Some clones in this sample may be carry-over from other donors' samples. The CDR3 runs from the conserved cysteine through the conserved F or W. Fields, in order: clone size, J gene, D gene, V gene, CDR3 DNA, CDR3 protein. D genes are given only for firm matches. The size field is filled for only some rows; it gives once, few, many or a size class.

few	TRBJ2-2	-	TRBV4-1	TGCGCCAGCAGCCAAGAGGGGTCATGGGCCGGGGAGCTGTTTTTT	CASSQEGSWAGELFF
many	TRBJ1-2	-	TRBV7-2	TGTGCCAGCAGTCTCGTACCAGGTGACTATGGCTACACCTTC	CASSLVPGDYGYTF
-	TRBJ1-5	TRBD1	TRBV19	TGTGCCAGTAGGGGACAGATATATAGCAATCAGCCCCAGCATTTT	CASRGQIYSNQPQHF
-	TRBJ2-1	-	TRBV25-1	TGTGCCAGCAGTCCCCCCCTGCCAAGGCCCAATGAGCAGTTCTTC	CASSPPLPRPNEQFF
-	TRBJ2-7	-	TRBV27	TGTGCCAGCTCCCTCCGGGGTTCCGAGCAGTACTTC	CASSLRGSEQYF
many	TRBJ2-3	-	TRBV7-2	TGTGCCAGCAGCTTAGTATCAGCGAGCACAGATACGCAGTATTTT	CASSLVSASTDTQYF
many	TRBJ2-1	-	TRBV7-8	TGTGCCAGCAGCTTACTCCAGGGGAGTAATGAGCAGTTCTTC	CASSLLQGSNEQFF
few	TRBJ1-5	-	TRBV11-2	TGTGCCAGCAGCCCAGCGGCGGGGTTCGGTCAGCCCCAGCATTTT	CASSPAAGFGQPQHF
few	TRBJ2-6	TRBD2	TRBV27	TGTGCCAGCAGTTTACGTAGCGGGAATCCTGGGGCCAACGTCCTGACTTTC	CASSLRSGNPGANVLTF
few	TRBJ2-5	-	TRBV28	TGTGCCAGCAGTTGGACCCTGGGATGGGAGACCCAGTACTTC	CASSWTLGWETQYF
-	TRBJ2-5	-	TRBV5-3	TGTGCCAGAAGCCTGACGCCCTTCGGAGAGACCCAGTACTTC	CARSLTPFGETQYF
few	TRBJ1-2	-	TRBV5-1	TGCGCCAGCAGCTTGGAGGTCGGGATCGGTGGCTACACCTTC	CASSLEVGIGGYTF
-	TRBJ1-5	TRBD1	TRBV20-1	TGCAGTGCTACTCACAGGGGAAGTCACAGCAATCAGCCCCAGCATTTT	CSATHRGSHSNQPQHF
many	TRBJ2-2	TRBD2	TRBV7-2	TGTGCCAGCAGCCCACTAGCGTTTGGAAACACCGGGGAGCTGTTTTTT	CASSPLAFGNTGELFF
many	TRBJ2-5	-	TRBV7-8	TGTGCCAGCAGACCAATAACGGGCAGGGAAGAGACCCAGTACTTC	CASRPITGREETQYF
few	TRBJ2-1	-	TRBV5-4	TGTGCCAGCAGCTTGGCCGACCGGGAGCACAATGAGCAGTTCTTC	CASSLADREHNEQFF
-	TRBJ2-3	-	TRBV10-3	TGTGCCATCAGTGAGGGACGGGGGACAGATACGCAGTATTTT	CAISEGRGTDTQYF
-	TRBJ1-2	-	TRBV7-8	TGTGCCAGCAGCCCCCCCTGGGCAGACTATGGCTACACCTTC	CASSPPWADYGYTF
many	TRBJ2-1	TRBD2	TRBV7-2	TGTGCCAGCAGCGGGACTAGCGGGAGTTATAATGAGCAGTTCTTC	CASSGTSGSYNEQFF
few	TRBJ1-1	-	TRBV11-3	TGTGCCAGCAGCTTGGGTTCGGGAAAGGCCGTCGAAGCTTTCTTT	CASSLGSGKAVEAFF
many	TRBJ2-1	-	TRBV12-3/TRBV12-4	TGTGCCAGCAGTTACGGATCGGAGTGGGAGCAGTTCTTC	CASSYGSEWEQFF
few	TRBJ2-3	-	TRBV6-2/TRBV6-3	TGTGCCAGCAGTCCCCAGGGAACATTTCGATTAGGAAAAGATACGCAGTATTTT	CASSPQGTFRLGKDTQYF
-	TRBJ2-5	TRBD1	TRBV6-5	TGTGCCAGCAGTTACTCCGACAGGGGCCTGGGGGAGACCCAGTACTTC	CASSYSDRGLGETQYF
-	TRBJ2-5	-	TRBV20-1	TGCAGTGCTGGTTCGGGGGCGGGAGCGTTGGAGACCCAGTACTTC	CSAGSGAGALETQYF
-	TRBJ2-7	TRBD1	TRBV6-2/TRBV6-3	TGTGCCAGCAGGTCAGGGGGCAGTTCCTCCGAGCAGTACTTC	CASRSGGSSSEQYF